The rows below give T cell receptor beta chains drawn from one sample of a study of T-cell reconstitution after alpha-beta-depleted transplantation in children. MiXCR was run by TCRdb on the PCR reads, yielding one entry per CDR3 protein. Of more than 200,000 distinct CDR3 sequences in the sample, about 15% were seen once. Here the sequenced sample was PBMCs, mostly from graft donor cells, taken 360 days after TCRalphabeta/CD19-depleted stem cell transplant. Every receptor here comes from a male patient aged 2 to 9 who had a stem cell transplant for acute lymphoblastic leukemia, so the T cells may come from the graft donor. CDR3s include the opening cysteine and the closing phenylalanine or tryptophan. The order of the fields is J gene, V gene, D gene, CDR3 length, CDR3 protein. D genes are given only for firm matches.

j_gene: TRBJ2-3; v_gene: TRBV7-2; d_gene: TRBD2; len: 14; CDR3aa: CASRSGGYTDTQYF
j_gene: TRBJ2-2; v_gene: TRBV11-3; d_gene: NA; len: 13; CDR3aa: CASSSDPTGELFF
j_gene: TRBJ2-1; v_gene: TRBV14; d_gene: NA; len: 11; CDR3aa: CASSHHSYRFF
j_gene: TRBJ1-1; v_gene: TRBV18; d_gene: NA; len: 16; CDR3aa: CASSPTRTGWDTEAFF
j_gene: TRBJ2-1; v_gene: TRBV10-3; d_gene: TRBD2; len: 16; CDR3aa: CAISYGGFLTSNEQFF
j_gene: TRBJ2-1; v_gene: TRBV19; d_gene: NA; len: 15; CDR3aa: CASSIPLWPINEQFF
j_gene: TRBJ2-6; v_gene: TRBV7-9; d_gene: NA; len: 13; CDR3aa: CASSPRGANVLTF
j_gene: TRBJ2-1; v_gene: TRBV20-1; d_gene: TRBD1; len: 14; CDR3aa: CSALRQGARNEQFF
j_gene: TRBJ2-3; v_gene: TRBV7-8; d_gene: NA; len: 15; CDR3aa: CASSFLSEGTDTQYF
j_gene: TRBJ2-3; v_gene: TRBV7-9; d_gene: NA; len: 18; CDR3aa: CASSLAGRTWGITDTQYF
j_gene: TRBJ1-5; v_gene: TRBV2; d_gene: TRBD1; len: 15; CDR3aa: CASSEAQGARQPQHF
j_gene: TRBJ2-4; v_gene: TRBV27; d_gene: TRBD2; len: 15; CDR3aa: CASSWRTSVKNIQYF
j_gene: TRBJ2-2; v_gene: TRBV5-1; d_gene: TRBD2; len: 18; CDR3aa: CASSVTALAGGGTGELFF
j_gene: TRBJ2-3; v_gene: TRBV11-1; d_gene: NA; len: 15; CDR3aa: CASSLAQATTDTQYF
j_gene: TRBJ2-1; v_gene: TRBV7-2; d_gene: TRBD2; len: 17; CDR3aa: CASSLGGTSGSPGEQFF
j_gene: TRBJ2-7; v_gene: TRBV12-3/TRBV12-4; d_gene: NA; len: 12; CDR3aa: CASRDNGYEQYF
j_gene: TRBJ2-2; v_gene: TRBV10-1; d_gene: TRBD1; len: 15; CDR3aa: CASSRDRGRTGELFF
j_gene: TRBJ1-1; v_gene: TRBV27; d_gene: TRBD1; len: 14; CDR3aa: CASSDRGMNTEAFF
j_gene: TRBJ2-3; v_gene: TRBV25-1; d_gene: NA; len: 13; CDR3aa: CASSPRERDTQYF
j_gene: TRBJ1-2; v_gene: TRBV5-1; d_gene: TRBD1; len: 19; CDR3aa: CASSSREYRDSLLSYGYTF
j_gene: TRBJ2-5; v_gene: TRBV29-1; d_gene: TRBD1; len: 16; CDR3aa: CSVDPGQGTWQETQYF
j_gene: TRBJ1-3; v_gene: TRBV12-3/TRBV12-4; d_gene: NA; len: 15; CDR3aa: CASSLGTFSGNTIYF
j_gene: TRBJ1-1; v_gene: TRBV4-2; d_gene: TRBD1; len: 16; CDR3aa: CASSHGTGAPNTEAFF